This TCR beta chain comes out of a study of regulatory T cells in long-lasting Graves disease. Sample time point: persistent/refractory GD, antithyroid drugs over 5 years with positive TRAb. Construction of the TCR library relied on RNA isolated from PBMCs. Arm-PCR with iRepertoire HTBI primers amplified the CDR3 regions for these TCR beta libraries. Each CDR3 protein is one row after TCRdb ran MiXCR on the multiplex PCR reads. The data show under 450,000 distinct CDR3 sequences, more than 20% seen once. This clonotype was counted ten times or more. Material: peripheral blood mononuclear cells (PBMCs), obtained when the disease was refractory, from a patient treated with antithyroid drugs. The receptor comes from a woman between 40 and 55 years old with Graves disease.

CDR3 loop: CAISESGSSNQPQHF. The DNA of the CDR3 is TGTGCCATCAGTGAGTCGGGGTCTAGCAATCAGCCCCAGCATTTT. V and J are TRBV10-3 and TRBJ1-5, with unresolved D. The CDR3 covers 15 residues. Trimming took off 0 bases at V and 0 bases at J, with 6 bases between the two ends. Germline lookup yields CDR1 ENHRY and CDR2 SYGVKD.